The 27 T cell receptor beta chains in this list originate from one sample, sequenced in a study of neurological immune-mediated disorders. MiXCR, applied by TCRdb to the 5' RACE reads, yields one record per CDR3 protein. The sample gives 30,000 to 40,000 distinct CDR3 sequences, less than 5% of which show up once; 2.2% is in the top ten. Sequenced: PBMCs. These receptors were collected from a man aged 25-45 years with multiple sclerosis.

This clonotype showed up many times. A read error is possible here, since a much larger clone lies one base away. The CDR3 loop is CATSRELSETQYF. CDR3 bases: TGTGCCACCAGCAGAGAATTAAGCGAGACCCAGTACTTC. The chain couples TRBV15 to TRBJ2-5; D gene ambiguous. The CDR3 totals 13 residues. Germline V gene lookup returns CDR1 LNHNV and CDR2 YYDKDF (reference sequence). The ends were cut back, 0 bases at V and 5 bases at J, with 7 bases in the middle.

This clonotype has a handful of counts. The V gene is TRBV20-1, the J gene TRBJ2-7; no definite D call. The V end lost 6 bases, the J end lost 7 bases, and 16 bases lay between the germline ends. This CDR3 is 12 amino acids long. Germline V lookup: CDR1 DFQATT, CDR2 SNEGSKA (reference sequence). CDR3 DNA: TGCAGTGCCCTCACGAAGGGTAGGGAGCAGTACTTC. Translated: CSALTKGREQYF.

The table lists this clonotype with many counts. CDR3 region: CASSQAGIQETQYF. The DNA for the CDR3 is TGTGCCAGCAGTCAAGCGGGTATACAAGAGACCCAGTACTTC. This chain joins TRBV9 and TRBJ2-5, with TRBD2 as a possible D gene (6 bases). Germline CDR1 and CDR2: SGDLS and YYNGEE. V gave up 5 bases and J gave up 2 bases, with 13 bases separating them. This CDR3 comprises 14 residues.

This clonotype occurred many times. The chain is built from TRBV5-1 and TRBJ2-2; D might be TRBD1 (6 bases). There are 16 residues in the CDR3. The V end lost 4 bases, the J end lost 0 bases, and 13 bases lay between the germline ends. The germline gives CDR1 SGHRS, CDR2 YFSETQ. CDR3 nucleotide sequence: TGCGCCAGCAGCATCAGGACAGTGCCGAACACCGGGGAGCTGTTTTTT. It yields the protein CASSIRTVPNTGELFF.

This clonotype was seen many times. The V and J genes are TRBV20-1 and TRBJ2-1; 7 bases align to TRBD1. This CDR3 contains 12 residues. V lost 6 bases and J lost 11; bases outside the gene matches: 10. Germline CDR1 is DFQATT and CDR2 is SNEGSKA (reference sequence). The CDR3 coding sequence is TGCAGTGCATTATACCGGGACAGTAAGCAGTTCTTC. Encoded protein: CSALYRDSKQFF.

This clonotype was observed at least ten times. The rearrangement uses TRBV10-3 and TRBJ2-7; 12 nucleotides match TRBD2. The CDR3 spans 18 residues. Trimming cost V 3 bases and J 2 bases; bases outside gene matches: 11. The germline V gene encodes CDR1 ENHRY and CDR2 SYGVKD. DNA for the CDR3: TGTGCCATCAGTGACTCCCGACTAGCGGGGGCCTTCACCTACGAGCAGTACTTC. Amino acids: CAISDSRLAGAFTYEQYF.

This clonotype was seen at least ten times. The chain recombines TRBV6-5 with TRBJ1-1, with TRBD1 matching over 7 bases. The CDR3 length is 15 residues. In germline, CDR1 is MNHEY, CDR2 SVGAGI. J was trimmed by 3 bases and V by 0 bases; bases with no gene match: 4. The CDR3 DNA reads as TGTGCCAGCAGTTACTCGAGGCAGGGGGACACTGAAGCTTTCTTT. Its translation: CASSYSRQGDTEAFF.

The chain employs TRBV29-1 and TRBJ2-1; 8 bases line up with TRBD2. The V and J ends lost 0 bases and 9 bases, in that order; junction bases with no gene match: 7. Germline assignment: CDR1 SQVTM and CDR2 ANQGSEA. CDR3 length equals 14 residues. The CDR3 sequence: CSVEEYRLALEQFF. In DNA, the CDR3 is TGCAGCGTTGAAGAATACAGACTAGCGCTTGAGCAGTTCTTC.

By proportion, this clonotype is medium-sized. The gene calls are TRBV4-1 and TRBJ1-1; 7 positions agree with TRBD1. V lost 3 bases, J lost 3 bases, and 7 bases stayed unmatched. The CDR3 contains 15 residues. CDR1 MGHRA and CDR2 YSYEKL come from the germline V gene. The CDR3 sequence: CASSHLDREDTEAFF. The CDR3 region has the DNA TGCGCCAGCAGCCATCTCGACAGGGAGGACACTGAAGCTTTCTTT.

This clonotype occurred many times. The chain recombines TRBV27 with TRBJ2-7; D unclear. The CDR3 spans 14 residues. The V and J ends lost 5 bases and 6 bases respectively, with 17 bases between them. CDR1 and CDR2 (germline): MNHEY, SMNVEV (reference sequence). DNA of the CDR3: TGTGCCAGCAGTCAAAAAGCCCCCTCGGGCGAGCAGTACTTC. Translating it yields CASSQKAPSGEQYF.

Written as DNA, the CDR3 is TGCAGTGCTCGGACAATGAACACTGAAGCTTTCTTT. Translation: CSARTMNTEAFF. The chain recombines TRBV20-1 with TRBJ1-1; possible D gene TRBD1, 5 bases. V was pared by 5 bases and J by 0 bases, with 7 bases between. Germline assignment: CDR1 DFQATT and CDR2 SNEGSKA (reference sequence). This CDR3 is 12 amino acids long.

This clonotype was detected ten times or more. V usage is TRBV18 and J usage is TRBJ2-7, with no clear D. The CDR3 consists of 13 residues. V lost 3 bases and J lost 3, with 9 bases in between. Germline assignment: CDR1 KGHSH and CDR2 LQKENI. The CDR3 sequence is CASSPPGNYEQYF. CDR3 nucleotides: TGTGCCAGCTCACCGCCGGGTAACTACGAGCAGTACTTC.

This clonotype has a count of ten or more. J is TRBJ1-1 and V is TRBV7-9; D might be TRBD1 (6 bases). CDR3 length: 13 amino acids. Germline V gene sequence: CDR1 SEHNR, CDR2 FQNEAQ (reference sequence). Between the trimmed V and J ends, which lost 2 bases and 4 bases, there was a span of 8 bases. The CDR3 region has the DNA TGTGCCAGCAGCTTACTAGGGGGCACTGAAGCTTTCTTT. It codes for CASSLLGGTEAFF. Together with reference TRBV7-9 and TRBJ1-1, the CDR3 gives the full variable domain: DTGVSQNPRHKITKRGQNVTFRCDPISEHNRLYWYRQTLGQGPEFLTYFQNEAQLEKSRLLSDRFSAERPKGSFSTLEIQRTEQGDSAMYLCASSLLGGTEAFFGQGTRLTVV.

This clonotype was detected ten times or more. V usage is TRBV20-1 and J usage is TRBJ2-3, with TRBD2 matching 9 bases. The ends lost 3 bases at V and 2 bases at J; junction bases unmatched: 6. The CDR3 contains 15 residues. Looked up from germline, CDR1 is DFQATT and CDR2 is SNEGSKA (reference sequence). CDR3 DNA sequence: TGCAGTGCTAGTCTGACTAGCGGCATCACAGATACGCAGTATTTT. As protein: CSASLTSGITDTQYF.

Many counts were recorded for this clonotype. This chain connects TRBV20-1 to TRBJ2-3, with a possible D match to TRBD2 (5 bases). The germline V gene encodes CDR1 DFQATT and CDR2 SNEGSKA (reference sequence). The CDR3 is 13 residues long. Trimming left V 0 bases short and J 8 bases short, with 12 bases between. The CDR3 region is CSARDGSAGTQYF. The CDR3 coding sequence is TGCAGTGCTAGAGACGGGTCTGCGGGTACGCAGTATTTT.

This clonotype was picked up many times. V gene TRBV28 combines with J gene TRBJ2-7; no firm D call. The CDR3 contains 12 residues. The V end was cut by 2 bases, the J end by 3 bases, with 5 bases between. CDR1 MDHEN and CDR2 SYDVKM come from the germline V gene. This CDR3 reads CASSLTIYEQYF. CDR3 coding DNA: TGTGCCAGCAGTTTAACCATCTACGAGCAGTACTTC.

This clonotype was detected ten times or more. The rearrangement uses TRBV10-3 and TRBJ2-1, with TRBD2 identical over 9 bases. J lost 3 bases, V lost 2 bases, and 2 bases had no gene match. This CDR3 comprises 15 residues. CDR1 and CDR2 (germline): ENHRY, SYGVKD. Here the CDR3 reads CAISEKRGVYNEQFF. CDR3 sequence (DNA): TGTGCCATCAGTGAGAAGCGGGGGGTCTACAATGAGCAGTTCTTC.

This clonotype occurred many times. The CDR3 protein is CASSLVSGEETQYF. The CDR3 DNA is TGCGCCAGCAGCTTGGTGAGCGGGGAAGAGACCCAGTACTTC. The V gene is TRBV5-1, the J gene TRBJ2-5; 7 bases agree with TRBD2. Germline V lookup: CDR1 SGHRS, CDR2 YFSETQ. The CDR3 consists of 14 residues. With 0 bases clipped from V and 3 bases from J, the junction kept 2 bases outside the gene matches.

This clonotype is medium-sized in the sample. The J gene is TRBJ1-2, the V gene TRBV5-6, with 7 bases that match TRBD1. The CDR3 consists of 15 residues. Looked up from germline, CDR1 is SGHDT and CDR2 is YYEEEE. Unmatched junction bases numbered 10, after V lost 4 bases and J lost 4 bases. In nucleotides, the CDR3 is TGTGCCAGCAGCCTGACCGGGACAGCTGGCTATGGCTACACCTTC. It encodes CASSLTGTAGYGYTF.

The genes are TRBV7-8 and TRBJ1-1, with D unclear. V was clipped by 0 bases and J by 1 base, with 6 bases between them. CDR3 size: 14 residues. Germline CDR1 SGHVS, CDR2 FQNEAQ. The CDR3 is CASSLALGNTEAFF. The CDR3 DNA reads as TGTGCCAGCAGCTTAGCGCTCGGGAACACTGAAGCTTTCTTT. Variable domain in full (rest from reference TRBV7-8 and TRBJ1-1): GAGVSQSPRYKVAKRGQDVALRCDPISGHVSLFWYQQALGQGPEFLTYFQNEAQLDKSGLPSDRFFAERPEGSVSTLKIQRTQQEDSAVYLCASSLALGNTEAFFGQGTRLTVV.

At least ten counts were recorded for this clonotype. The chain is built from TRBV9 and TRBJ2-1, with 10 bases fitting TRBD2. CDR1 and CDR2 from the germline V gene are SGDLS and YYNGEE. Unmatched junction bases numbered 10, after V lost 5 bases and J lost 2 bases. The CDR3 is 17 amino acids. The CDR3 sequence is CASSPIPGLAPYNEQFF. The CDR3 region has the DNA TGTGCCAGCAGTCCAATCCCGGGACTAGCGCCCTACAATGAGCAGTTCTTC.

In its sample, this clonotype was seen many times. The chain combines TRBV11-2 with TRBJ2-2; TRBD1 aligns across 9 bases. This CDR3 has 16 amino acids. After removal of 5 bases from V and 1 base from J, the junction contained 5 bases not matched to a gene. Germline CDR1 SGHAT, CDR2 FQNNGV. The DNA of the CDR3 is TGTGCCAGCAGCCCTCAGGGACAGGGGAACACCGGGGAGCTGTTTTTT. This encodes CASSPQGQGNTGELFF.

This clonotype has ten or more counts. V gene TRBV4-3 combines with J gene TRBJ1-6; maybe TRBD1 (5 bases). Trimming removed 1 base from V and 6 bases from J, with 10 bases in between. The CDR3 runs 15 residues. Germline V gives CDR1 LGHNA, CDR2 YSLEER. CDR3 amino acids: CASSQGRGVNSPLHF. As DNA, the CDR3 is TGCGCCAGCAGCCAAGGGCGGGGGGTTAATTCACCCCTCCACTTT.

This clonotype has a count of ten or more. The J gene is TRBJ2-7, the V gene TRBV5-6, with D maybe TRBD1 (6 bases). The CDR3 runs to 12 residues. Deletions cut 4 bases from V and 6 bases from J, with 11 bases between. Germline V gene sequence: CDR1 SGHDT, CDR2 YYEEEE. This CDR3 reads CASSDTGFEQYF. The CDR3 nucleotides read TGTGCCAGCAGCGATACAGGGTTCGAGCAGTACTTC.

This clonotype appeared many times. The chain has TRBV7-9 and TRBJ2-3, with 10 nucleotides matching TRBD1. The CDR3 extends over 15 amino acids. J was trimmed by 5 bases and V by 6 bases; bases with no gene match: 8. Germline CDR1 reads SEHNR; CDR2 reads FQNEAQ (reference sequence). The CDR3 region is CASRPGGQGLDTQYF. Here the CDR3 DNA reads TGTGCCAGCAGACCTGGGGGACAGGGGCTAGATACGCAGTATTTT.

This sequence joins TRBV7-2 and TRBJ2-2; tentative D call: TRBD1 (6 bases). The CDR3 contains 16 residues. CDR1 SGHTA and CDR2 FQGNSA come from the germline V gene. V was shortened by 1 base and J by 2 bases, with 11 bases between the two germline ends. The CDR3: CASSLVHRVNTGELFF. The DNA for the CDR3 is TGTGCCAGCAGCTTAGTTCACAGGGTAAACACCGGGGAGCTGTTTTTT.

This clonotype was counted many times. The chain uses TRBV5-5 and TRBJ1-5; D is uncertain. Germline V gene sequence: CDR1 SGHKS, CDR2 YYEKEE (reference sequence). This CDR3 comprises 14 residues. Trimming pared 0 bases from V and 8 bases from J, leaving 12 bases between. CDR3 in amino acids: CASSLGDGPKPQHF. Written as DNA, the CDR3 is TGTGCCAGCAGCTTGGGAGACGGGCCGAAGCCCCAGCATTTT.